This T cell receptor (beta chain) comes out of a study of vaccination effects on CD4 cells after COVID-19. With regard to this clone: Its antigen remains unidentified.

Measured with immunoSEQ multiplex PCR; TCRdb has only the in-frame clones, and not every one. The data hold 10,000 to 15,000 clones, with over 60% observed a single time. Pools of viral peptides were used by the ViraFEST assay to expand antigen-specific CD4+ T cells ahead of sequencing. At the end of around eleven days of culture, CD4+ T cells were isolated. Participants received two doses of either the BNT162b2 or mRNA-1273 vaccine. V shed 7 bases and J shed 6 bases, with 14 bases lying between them. CDR1 and CDR2 from the germline V gene are PRHDT and FYEKMQ (reference sequence). The CDR3 totals 13 residues.

This chain links TRBV13 with TRBJ2-3, with D possibly being TRBD1 (5 bases). The source is a human donor who received a COVID-19 vaccine. The sequencing used CD4+ T cells from PBMCs cultured with SARS-CoV-2 spike peptides, collected after COVID-19 vaccination. CDR3 nucleotides: TGTGCCAGCAAGGGGTGGTACCGGGATACGCAGTATTTT. Translating it yields CASKGWYRDTQYF.